This TCR beta chain was found in a study of identical twins. This clonotype appeared a few times. What it binds is not known. TCRdb fed the 5' RACE reads into MiXCR, producing one record per CDR3 protein. The sample records 1.5 million to 2 million distinct CDR3 sequences, less than 35% being singletons. The CDR3 has 18 residues. The V end lost 3 bases, the J end lost 2 bases, and 23 bases lay between the germline ends. Overall study results and limits: With beta out-of-frame sequences, excess sharing by twins was weaker. There were fewer insertions in abundant cord blood beta clonotypes, but memory repertoires showed no such pattern. Recombination models fit unrelated individuals' TCR alpha sharing but underestimated twins'.

Among all donors, each was a healthy Caucasian. The sequence derives from a newborn girl in good health. Sequencing input: cord blood. This chain uses TRBV12-3 or TRBV12-4 with TRBJ2-7; possible D gene TRBD2, 7 bases. This CDR3 reads CASSFLAGALPITYEQYF. CDR3 bases: TGTGCCAGCAGTTTCTTGGCGGGGGCCCTACCGATAACCTACGAGCAGTACTTC.